This T cell receptor (beta chain) emerged from a study of blood T cell repertoires in COVID-19. About the research overall: PBMCs, B-cell-depleted T cells, or T cells provided the cDNA or gDNA that made up the material.

Per the original methods: Reference gene primers were amplified, and this amplification served to estimate nucleated cell counts. The method was immunoSEQ multiplex PCR; TCRdb's version includes in-frame clones alone and lacks a portion of them. Clone size and the V and J calls come from that table; the DNA yielded D and trimming. The profile covers around 170,000 clones, with 70% to 90% appearing a single time and roughly 4.1% taken by the ten largest. Germline-derived CDR1 and CDR2 are LGHNA and YNFKEQ. The CDR3 is made up of 16 amino acids. The V and J ends lost 2 bases and 4 bases, in that order; junction bases with no gene match: 9.

The V and J genes are TRBV4-2 and TRBJ2-7; 9 bases align to TRBD2. The sequencing input was peripheral blood. The TCR comes from a woman in her 70s with acute or convalescent COVID-19. CDR3 protein: CASSQPIAGAPYEQYF. The DNA for the CDR3 is TGTGCCAGCAGCCAACCAATAGCGGGGGCCCCTTACGAGCAGTACTTC.